The sequence of this T cell receptor beta chain was determined in a study of monozygotic twins with inflammatory bowel disease. Broader study findings: For IBD patients, clonotypes shared with others were fewer than for healthy twins, especially with disease activity.

Germline V gives CDR1 SGHRS, CDR2 YFSETQ. This CDR3 is built from 14 residues. Making each TCR library took 3,000 to 4,000 ng of total RNA. TCRdb processed the 5' RACE reads again and assigns one entry to each CDR3 protein, with no DNA. Its listing shows around 410,000 distinct CDR3 sequences. With regard to this clonotype: The antigen is undetermined.

The rearrangement uses TRBV5-1 and TRBJ2-3. The material sequenced was blood. The receptor was derived from a human donor with ulcerative colitis or Crohn's disease, or a healthy co-twin of an affected twin (not recorded which). The CDR3 region is CASSLGQGMDTQYF.